This T cell receptor beta chain was sequenced for a study of identical twins. About this clonotype itself: Its antigen is not identified.

Unique molecular identifiers were present on the cDNA, and a universal primer site came from template switching. TCRdb fed the 5' RACE reads into MiXCR, producing one record per CDR3 protein. The sample records about 1.7 million distinct CDR3 sequences, 25% to 35% being singletons. Findings and limits, study-wide: Sharing of beta out-of-frame sequences by twins showed a weaker excess. For cord blood, abundant beta clonotypes had fewer insertions, unlike memory repertoires, which showed none.

This CDR3 is built from 16 residues. CDR1 MGHDK and CDR2 SYGVNS come from the germline V gene. Trimming took 5 bases from V and 0 from J; bases not matched to a gene: 5. Sequenced sample: cord blood. The source of this sequence is a newborn girl in good health. The genes are TRBV25-1 and TRBJ2-1, with 9 bases fitting TRBD1. CDR3 sequence (DNA): TGTGCCAGCAGTCCACAGGGACAGGGCTCCTACAATGAGCAGTTCTTC. It specifies CASSPQGQGSYNEQFF.